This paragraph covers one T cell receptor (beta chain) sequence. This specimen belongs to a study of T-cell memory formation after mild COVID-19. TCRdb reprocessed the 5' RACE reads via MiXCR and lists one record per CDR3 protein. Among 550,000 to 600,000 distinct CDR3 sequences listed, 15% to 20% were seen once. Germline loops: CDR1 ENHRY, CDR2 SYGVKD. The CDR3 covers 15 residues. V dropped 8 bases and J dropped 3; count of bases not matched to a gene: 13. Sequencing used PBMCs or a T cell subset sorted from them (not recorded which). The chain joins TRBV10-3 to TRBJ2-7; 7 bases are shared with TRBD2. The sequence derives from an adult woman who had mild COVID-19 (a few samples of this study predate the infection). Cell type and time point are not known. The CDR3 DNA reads TGTGCCATCGGGGGGGGAGCGGGGAAAAACTACGAGCAGTACTTC. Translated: CAIGGGAGKNYEQYF.